This TCR beta chain is from a study of resident and recirculating memory T cells in vitiligo. About the study: Epidermis came from shave biopsies of lesional and nonlesional sites, plus PBMCs. No cells were sorted; samples were homogenized just before genomic DNA extraction. Study-wide findings and caveats: Clonality differed among vitiligo lesions, with no unique dominant clone.

Produced via immunoSEQ multiplex PCR; TCRdb's table is partial and in-frame only. The profile shows 72,000 or so clones, roughly 94% of them singletons. Confetti depigmentation, marking active vitiligo, was absent in these patients. Details on this clone: What it binds is unknown. Other nucleotide sequences from this sample produce the same CDR3.

What was sequenced was blood. This receptor was taken from a male donor with vitiligo.

Here the CDR3 reads CASSVSGSYNEQFF. CDR3 DNA: TGTGCCAGCAGCGTGTCAGGCTCCTACAATGAGCAGTTCTTC. V usage is TRBV9 and J usage is TRBJ2-1; unclear D gene. The V end was cut by 2 bases, the J end by 0 bases, with 6 bases between. The CDR3 is 14 amino acids. Per the germline V gene, CDR1 is SGDLS and CDR2 is YYNGEE.